This TCR beta chain was obtained from a study of long-term antiretroviral therapy in people with HIV. Points from the study as a whole: Therapy changes, viral resistance and ART adherence were not documented in the available data. ART was followed by higher diversity that remained below transplant donor controls. The range of CDR3 lengths in HIV repertoires proved narrower than that found in controls.

CDR3 length: 15 amino acids. V lost 3 bases, J lost 8 bases, and 16 bases lay in between. The germline V gene has CDR1 SEHNR and CDR2 FQNEAQ (reference sequence). Note on this clone: Its target is not known.

Survey-level immunoSEQ v3.0 assays were run. Libraries were prepared by immunoSEQ multiplex PCR; TCRdb keeps only in-frame clonotypes and omits some of them. The table lists 28,000 or so clones, 70% to 90% of them singletons. The sample consisted of unsorted PBMCs, taken 0.8 years before starting antiretroviral therapy. This receptor was obtained from a man aged 18 to 35 with HIV. The chain couples TRBV7-9 to TRBJ1-4, with D possibly being TRBD1 (6 bases). CDR3 loop: CASSFSRTGTEKLFF. CDR3 nucleotides: TGTGCCAGCAGCTTCTCAAGAACAGGGACCGAAAAACTGTTTTTT.